This record covers a single TCR beta chain. The target antigen is unknown. These data originate in a study of cytomegalovirus exposure and HLA in healthy donors. Looking at the study overall: Earlier sequencing of 150 million to 200 million T cells yielded 120 million or so unique TCR beta sequences. Overall study findings and caveats: The dataset shows that most TCR sequences were rare, while some public TCRs occurred in many donors. The authors enumerated roughly 160 TCR beta chains as linked to cytomegalovirus.

V was clipped by 3 bases and J by 2 bases, with 10 bases between them. This CDR3 is built from 15 residues. The germline gives CDR1 SGHAT, CDR2 FQNNGV. Amplification used 60 Vbeta primers and 13 Jbeta primers. Profiled with immunoSEQ multiplex PCR; TCRdb holds only in-frame clones, not every one. In the table there are 120,000 or so clones, over 70% of which are singletons. The sequenced sample consisted of PBMCs. The clonotype originates from a man aged 18-30 years in good health and CMV-seropositive. This chain links TRBV11-2 with TRBJ1-4; D gene ambiguous. CDR3 nucleotides: TGTGCCAGCAGCTTGTCGACGGGTACTAATGAAAAACTGTTTTTT. Translating it yields CASSLSTGTNEKLFF. The whole variable domain, filled in from reference TRBV11-2 and TRBJ1-4, reads EAGVAQSPRYKIIEKRQSVAFWCNPISGHATLYWYQQILGQGPKLLIQFQNNGVVDDSQLPKDRFSAERLKGVDSTLKIQPAKLEDSAVYLCASSLSTGTNEKLFFGSGTQLSVL.